The sample holds one count of the clone carrying this T cell receptor beta chain. This sample is part of a study of blood T cell repertoires in COVID-19. Study-level information: Spain, Italy and the United States supplied samples that represented acute and convalescent COVID-19.

TCRdb's copy holds only in-frame clones and misses some; the assay was immunoSEQ multiplex PCR. Of tens of thousands of clones in the sample, about 70% were seen once. The TCR comes from a woman aged 70 to 79 with acute or convalescent COVID-19. Input material: peripheral blood.

As DNA, the CDR3 is TGTGCCAGCAGCTTATCTCTCGGGGACAGGGTGCACCAGCCCCAGCATTTT. This gives the protein CASSLSLGDRVHQPQHF. This sequence joins TRBV11-2 and TRBJ1-5; TRBD1 matches 9 bases. V trimming: 2 bases; J trimming: 7 bases; junction bases outside the gene matches: 12. The CDR3 runs to 17 residues. Germline V gene sequence: CDR1 SGHAT, CDR2 FQNNGV. The full variable domain, with the rest looked up from reference TRBV11-2 and TRBJ1-5, is EAGVAQSPRYKIIEKRQSVAFWCNPISGHATLYWYQQILGQGPKLLIQFQNNGVVDDSQLPKDRFSAERLKGVDSTLKIQPAKLEDSAVYLCASSLSLGDRVHQPQHFGDGTRLSIL.